Following are 27 T cell receptor beta chains from one sample sequenced in a study of CD8 T cells in Susac syndrome. Random hexamers primed reverse transcription of about 0.5 to 1 ug RNA. TCRdb passed the immunoSEQ multiplex PCR reads through MiXCR, listing each CDR3 protein once. The data show fewer than 300,000 distinct CDR3 sequences, with roughly 84% seen just once and around 0.11% held by the top ten. Sample: CD8+ T cells from PBMCs. These receptors were obtained from a human donor with multiple sclerosis.

This clonotype has just a few counts. CDR3 in amino acids: CASSGALNTEAFF. As DNA, the CDR3 is TGTGCCAGTAGCGGGGCGCTGAACACTGAAGCTTTCTTT. The gene calls are TRBV19 and TRBJ1-1, with D perhaps matching TRBD1 (5 bases). The CDR3 is made up of 13 amino acids. Looked up from germline, CDR1 is LNHDA and CDR2 is SQIVND (reference sequence). Trimming cost V 6 bases and J 0 bases, with 8 bases left between them.

The rearrangement uses TRBV27 and TRBJ2-1; D is possibly TRBD2 (5 bases). CDR3 size: 13 residues. Germline V gene sequence: CDR1 MNHEY, CDR2 SMNVEV (reference sequence). The V and J ends lost 3 bases and 6 bases respectively, with 9 bases between them. CDR3 sequence reads: CASSFRDSNEQFF. The CDR3 DNA reads as TGTGCCAGCAGTTTTCGGGATAGCAATGAGCAGTTCTTC.

The chain uses TRBV14 and TRBJ1-2; D perhaps matches TRBD1 (5 bases). The CDR3 has 16 amino acids. Trimming removed 3 bases at V and 2 bases at J, with 16 bases between. Germline CDR1 SGHDN, CDR2 FVKESK. CDR3 coding DNA: TGTGCCAGCAGCCACCTAGGGGAGGGACCGAACTATGGCTACACCTTC. Translated, it gives CASSHLGEGPNYGYTF.

This clonotype came up once. The chain links TRBV27 to TRBJ2-1; D is possibly TRBD2 (6 bases). Looked up from germline, CDR1 is MNHEY and CDR2 is SMNVEV (reference sequence). The CDR3 runs 14 residues. Trimming stripped 2 bases from V and 4 bases from J, with 9 bases between. The CDR3 here is CASSLGTLYNEQFF. Written as DNA, the CDR3 is TGTGCCAGCAGTTTAGGGACTCTGTACAATGAGCAGTTCTTC.

V usage is TRBV4-1 and J usage is TRBJ2-2; 11 bases fit TRBD2. Germline CDR1 MGHRA, CDR2 YSYEKL. The ends lost 4 bases at V and 1 base at J; junction bases unmatched: 11. The CDR3 consists of 19 residues. DNA for the CDR3: TGCGCCAGCAGCCCCTATGTGATAGCGGGAGGGGAGAACACCGGGGAGCTGTTTTTT. Translating gives CASSPYVIAGGENTGELFF.

CDR3 protein: CASSSDGGDGYTF. The CDR3 coding sequence is TGTGCCAGCAGTTCGGACGGGGGCGATGGCTACACCTTC. J is TRBJ1-2 and V is TRBV27; D might be TRBD1 (6 bases). The germline CDR1 and CDR2 sequences are MNHEY and SMNVEV (reference sequence). V was shortened by 4 bases and J by 6 bases, with 12 bases between the two germline ends. The CDR3 runs to 13 residues.

The chain uses TRBV7-9 and TRBJ2-3; no clear D. Germline CDR1 is SEHNR and CDR2 is FQNEAQ (reference sequence). The CDR3 consists of 12 residues. V dropped 6 bases and J dropped 4 bases, with 8 bases sitting between them. As DNA, the CDR3 is TGTGCCAGCAGACGCATGGCAGATACGCAGTATTTT. Amino acids: CASRRMADTQYF.

The gene calls are TRBV13 and TRBJ2-7, with 11 bases lining up with TRBD1. The J segment lost 2 bases and the V segment lost 5 bases, leaving 5 bases of the junction unmatched. Germline CDR1 and CDR2: PRHDT and FYEKMQ (reference sequence). CDR3 length: 15 residues. The chain's CDR3 is CASSPRGQGAYEQYF. CDR3 nucleotide sequence: TGTGCCAGCAGCCCACGGGGACAGGGGGCCTACGAGCAGTACTTC.

The count of this clonotype is one. The gene calls are TRBV19 and TRBJ1-2; no definite D call. Germline CDR1 is LNHDA and CDR2 is SQIVND (reference sequence). This CDR3 is built from 11 residues. Between the trimmed V and J ends, which lost 9 bases and 5 bases, there was a span of 10 bases. Here the CDR3 DNA reads TGTGCCAGCTCGACAAGTTATGGCTACACCTTC. This translates into CASSTSYGYTF. Full variable domain (rest looked up from reference TRBV19 and TRBJ1-2): DGGITQSPKYLFRKEGQNVTLSCEQNLNHDAMYWYRQDPGQGLRLIYYSQIVNDFQKGDIAEGYSVSREKKESFPLTVTSAQKNPTAFYLCASSTSYGYTFGSGTRLTVV.

The rearrangement uses TRBV6-5 and TRBJ2-1; 13 nucleotides line up with TRBD2. There are 15 residues in the CDR3. The germline CDR1 and CDR2 sequences are MNHEY and SVGAGI. V shed 5 bases and J 13 bases; nucleotides not matched to a gene: 11. The CDR3 protein is CASSRHESGLAGQFF. CDR3 nucleotides: TGTGCCAGCAGTCGACATGAATCGGGACTAGCGGGACAGTTCTTC.

The chain has TRBV12-3 or TRBV12-4 and TRBJ2-5; unclear D gene. This CDR3 region has 13 residues. V was cut by 8 bases and J by 5 bases, with 15 bases left in between. Written as DNA, the CDR3 is TGTGCCAGCCTTGGCGCGGCCCCGGAGACCCAGTACTTC. This gives the protein CASLGAAPETQYF.

The V and J genes are TRBV24-1 and TRBJ1-2; D remains ambiguous. The CDR3 has 12 amino acids. Germline V gene lookup returns CDR1 KGHDR and CDR2 SFDVKD. V dropped 4 bases and J dropped 8 bases, with 10 bases sitting between them. The chain's CDR3 is CATSEPYRGYTF. The CDR3 DNA follows: TGTGCCACCAGTGAGCCTTACCGCGGCTACACCTTC.

This sequence joins TRBV10-3 and TRBJ2-7; 9 nucleotides align to TRBD2. The junction had 6 bases not matched to a gene; V was cut back by 3 bases and J by 3 bases. The CDR3 runs 15 residues. CDR1 ENHRY and CDR2 SYGVKD come from the germline V gene. CDR3 sequence: CAISERGRGYYEQYF. The CDR3 DNA follows: TGTGCCATCAGTGAACGCGGGAGGGGATACTACGAGCAGTACTTC.

The CDR3 loop reads CASSSTSGETDTQYF. The DNA of the CDR3 is TGTGCCAGCAGCTCGACTAGCGGGGAGACAGATACGCAGTATTTT. The chain combines TRBV7-9 with TRBJ2-3, with 11 nucleotides matching TRBD2. The CDR3 has 15 amino acids. Germline trimming cut 4 bases from V and 3 bases from J; bases unmatched to any gene: 3. From germline, CDR1 is SEHNR and CDR2 FQNEAQ (reference sequence).

This clonotype has just one count. The V and J genes are TRBV15 and TRBJ2-7; 9 bases match TRBD1. Germline CDR1 is LNHNV and CDR2 is YYDKDF (reference sequence). The CDR3 contains 14 residues. J lost 3 bases, V lost 5 bases, and 5 bases had no gene match. CDR3 amino acids: CATSPTTGGYEQYF. The CDR3 bases are TGTGCCACCAGCCCAACGACAGGGGGCTACGAGCAGTACTTC.

This sequence joins TRBV12-3 or TRBV12-4 and TRBJ1-1, with D possibly matching TRBD1 (5 bases). CDR3 length equals 13 residues. Trimming cost V 7 bases and J 4 bases, with 13 bases left between them. The CDR3 loop reads CASTPGGVTEAFF. CDR3 bases: TGTGCCAGCACCCCGGGGGGGGTCACTGAAGCTTTCTTT.

The V gene is TRBV13, the J gene TRBJ2-4; TRBD1 matches 11 bases. Germline V gene sequence: CDR1 PRHDT, CDR2 FYEKMQ (reference sequence). CDR3 length: 15 residues. Unmatched junction bases numbered 6, after V lost 5 bases and J lost 6 bases. The CDR3: CASSAAGQGANIQYF. In nucleotides, the CDR3 is TGTGCCAGCAGCGCCGCCGGACAGGGGGCAAACATTCAGTACTTC.

This chain joins TRBV19 and TRBJ1-1; perhaps TRBD1 as D (6 bases). The CDR3 is 16 amino acids. V was pared by 2 bases and J by 6 bases, with 19 bases between. CDR1 is LNHDA, CDR2 SQIVND, per germline (reference sequence). The CDR3, as DNA: TGTGCCAGTAGTATACCATCAGACAGGAGGGTACCTGAAGCTTTCTTT. This sequence encodes CASSIPSDRRVPEAFF.

The chain couples TRBV9 to TRBJ1-2; no clear D. CDR1 and CDR2 from the germline V gene are SGDLS and YYNGEE. This CDR3 region has 13 residues. V was clipped by 0 bases and J by 7 bases, with 10 bases between them. The CDR3 coding sequence is TGTGCCAGCAGCGTAGGTCGGGTCTCTGGCTACACCTTC. It is translated as CASSVGRVSGYTF.

V and J are TRBV7-9 and TRBJ2-1; D may be TRBD1 or TRBD2 (5 bases each). V lost 1 base and J 8 bases, leaving 12 bases between the germline ends. The CDR3 has 14 amino acids. From germline, CDR1 is SEHNR and CDR2 FQNEAQ (reference sequence). The CDR3: CASSLGGSRYEQFF. The CDR3 DNA follows: TGTGCCAGCAGCTTAGGGGGGAGTAGATATGAGCAGTTCTTC.

The rearrangement links TRBV12-3 or TRBV12-4 to TRBJ2-7; TRBD2 agrees at 11 bases. The CDR3 contains 16 residues. J gave up 5 bases and V 3 bases, and 9 bases lay outside the gene matches. CDR3 sequence: CASSLTSGVLGDEQYF. In nucleotides, the CDR3 is TGTGCCAGCAGTTTGACTAGCGGGGTCCTCGGCGACGAGCAGTACTTC.

The chain joins TRBV29-1 to TRBJ2-7; no firm D call. V gave up 0 bases and J gave up 0 bases, with 6 bases separating them. Germline V lookup: CDR1 SQVTM, CDR2 ANQGSEA. The CDR3 is 13 residues long. CDR3 DNA: TGCAGCGTTGAAGATTCCGGCTCCTACGAGCAGTACTTC. Its protein product is CSVEDSGSYEQYF.

The chain links TRBV5-1 to TRBJ2-1; D remains unclear. The CDR3 runs 16 residues. Germline CDR1 is SGHRS and CDR2 is YFSETQ. Trimming removed 0 bases from V and 0 bases from J, with 10 bases in between. CDR3 in amino acids: CASSLVSLLSYNEQFF. As DNA, the CDR3 is TGCGCCAGCAGCTTGGTGTCCTTGCTCTCCTACAATGAGCAGTTCTTC.

For the CDR3, the DNA is TGTGCCAGCAGTTCCCATTGTAGTAGCTCCTACGAGCAGTACTTC. Amino acids: CASSSHCSSSYEQYF. The rearrangement uses TRBV28 and TRBJ2-7; D not resolved. In germline, CDR1 is MDHEN, CDR2 SYDVKM. Trimming removed 4 bases from V and 0 bases from J, with 13 bases in between. The CDR3 extends over 15 amino acids.

The gene calls are TRBV4-1 and TRBJ1-5; possibly TRBD1 for D (5 bases). Trimming removed 0 bases at V and 3 bases at J, with 9 bases between. The length of the CDR3 is 15 residues. CDR1 is MGHRA, CDR2 YSYEKL, per germline. This CDR3 reads CASSQDRGYNQPQHF. In DNA form, the CDR3 reads TGCGCCAGCAGCCAAGATCGGGGGTACAATCAGCCCCAGCATTTT.

The rearrangement links TRBV6-5 to TRBJ2-3; 8 bases map to TRBD1. The CDR3 loop spans 15 amino acids. V was pared by 7 bases and J by 2 bases, with 8 bases of the junction left unmatched. Germline CDR1 reads MNHEY; CDR2 reads SVGAGI. The CDR3 region has the DNA TGTGCCAGCATTTTCGGCAGGGGGCTCACAGATACGCAGTATTTT. Its protein product is CASIFGRGLTDTQYF.

The V call is TRBV7-9, the J call TRBJ1-2; weak D call: TRBD1 (5 bases). Germline V lookup: CDR1 SEHNR, CDR2 FQNEAQ (reference sequence). V lost 0 bases to trimming and J lost 8 bases, with 16 bases between them. This CDR3 contains 15 residues. In DNA, the CDR3 is TGTGCCAGCAGCTTAGCGGGGCCCGGTGACTCAGGCTACACCTTC. It codes for CASSLAGPGDSGYTF.